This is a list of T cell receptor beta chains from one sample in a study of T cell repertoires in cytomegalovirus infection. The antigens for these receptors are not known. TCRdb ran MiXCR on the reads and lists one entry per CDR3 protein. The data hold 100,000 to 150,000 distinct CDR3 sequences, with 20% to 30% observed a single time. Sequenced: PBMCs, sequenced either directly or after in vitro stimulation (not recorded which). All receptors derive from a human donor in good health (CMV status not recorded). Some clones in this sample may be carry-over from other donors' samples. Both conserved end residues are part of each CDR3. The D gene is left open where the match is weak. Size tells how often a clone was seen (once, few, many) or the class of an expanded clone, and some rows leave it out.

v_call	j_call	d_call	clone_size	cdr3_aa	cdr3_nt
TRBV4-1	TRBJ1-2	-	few	CASSQAPGTQGYTF	TGCGCCAGCAGCCAAGCCCCCGGGACTCAAGGCTACACCTTC
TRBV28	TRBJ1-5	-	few	CASSLSLRGGQPQHF	TGTGCCAGCAGTTTATCATTACGGGGAGGGCAGCCCCAGCATTTT
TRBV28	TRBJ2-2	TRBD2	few	CASSYPTSGTGELFF	TGTGCCAGCAGTTACCCGACTAGCGGGACCGGGGAGCTGTTTTTT
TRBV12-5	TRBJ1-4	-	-	CASGLEGRRNEKLFF	TGTGCTAGTGGTTTGGAGGGACGGCGAAATGAAAAACTGTTTTTT
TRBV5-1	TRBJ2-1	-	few	CASSLVRTGNNEQFF	TGCGCCAGCAGCTTGGTTCGGACGGGAAACAATGAGCAGTTCTTC
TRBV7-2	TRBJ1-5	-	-	CASSLVVWGGAQHF	TGTGCCAGCAGCTTAGTGGTTTGGGGAGGGGCCCAGCATTTT
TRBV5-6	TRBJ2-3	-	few	CASSLALAIADTQYF	TGTGCCAGCAGCTTGGCACTAGCTATTGCAGATACGCAGTATTTT
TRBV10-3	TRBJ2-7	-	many	CAISEASSYEQYF	TGTGCCATCAGTGAGGCCAGCTCCTACGAGCAGTACTTC
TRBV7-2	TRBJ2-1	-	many	CASSSGTGSSGRFSYNEQFF	TGTGCCAGCAGCTCGGGGACAGGGAGTAGCGGGAGGTTCTCCTACAATGAGCAGTTCTTC
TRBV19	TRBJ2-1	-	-	CASSITGLNEQFF	TGTGCCAGTAGTATTACAGGGTTGAATGAGCAGTTCTTC
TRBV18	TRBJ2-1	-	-	CASSEVSYNEQFF	TGTGCCAGCTCAGAAGTCAGCTACAATGAGCAGTTCTTC
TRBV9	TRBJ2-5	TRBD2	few	CASSVAPPGTSGRGETQYF	TGTGCCAGCAGCGTAGCACCTCCCGGGACTAGCGGGAGAGGGGAGACCCAGTACTTC
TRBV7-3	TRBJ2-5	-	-	CASSPNGETQYF	TGTGCCAGCAGCCCTAACGGGGAGACCCAGTACTTC
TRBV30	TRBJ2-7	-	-	CAWSGRYEQYF	TGTGCCTGGAGTGGTCGCTACGAGCAGTACTTC
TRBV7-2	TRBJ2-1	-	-	CASSFGDYRDNEQFF	TGTGCCAGCAGCTTCGGGGACTACAGGGACAATGAGCAGTTCTTC
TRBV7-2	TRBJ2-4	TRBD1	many	CASSVQGSGKNIQYF	TGTGCCAGCAGCGTACAGGGGAGCGGCAAAAACATTCAGTACTTC
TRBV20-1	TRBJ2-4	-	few	CSARLETTLAKNIQYF	TGCAGTGCCCGGCTGGAAACGACCTTAGCCAAAAACATTCAGTACTTC
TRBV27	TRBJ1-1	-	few	CASSLSLGYPMNTEAFF	TGTGCCAGCAGTTTATCGCTAGGGTATCCGATGAACACTGAAGCTTTCTTT
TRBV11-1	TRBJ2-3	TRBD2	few	CASSPGLEWSLDTQYF	TGTGCCAGCAGCCCGGGACTAGAATGGAGCCTGGATACGCAGTATTTT
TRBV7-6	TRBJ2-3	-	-	CASSLEWRDGSDTQYF	TGTGCCAGCAGCTTAGAGTGGCGGGATGGGTCAGATACGCAGTATTTT
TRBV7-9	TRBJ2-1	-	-	CASSLDGRGNEQFF	TGTGCCAGCAGCTTAGACGGCAGGGGAAATGAGCAGTTCTTC
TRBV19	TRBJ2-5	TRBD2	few	CASSVGLAGKQETQYF	TGTGCCAGTAGTGTGGGACTAGCGGGGAAACAAGAGACCCAGTACTTC
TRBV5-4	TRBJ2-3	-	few	CASSLAQGTDTQYF	TGTGCCAGCAGCTTGGCCCAAGGTACAGATACGCAGTATTTT
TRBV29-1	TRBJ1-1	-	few	CSVERRRAGTEAFF	TGCAGCGTTGAGAGGCGGAGGGCGGGGACTGAAGCTTTCTTT
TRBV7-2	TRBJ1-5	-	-	CASSLAWGGGQPQHF	TGTGCCAGCAGCTTAGCGTGGGGTGGGGGTCAGCCCCAGCATTTT
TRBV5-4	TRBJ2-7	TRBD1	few	CASSSGGDISSYEQYF	TGTGCCAGCAGTTCAGGGGGCGATATCAGCTCCTACGAGCAGTACTTC
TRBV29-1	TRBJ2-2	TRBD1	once	CSVDRYPGQTNTGELFF	TGCAGCGTGGACCGCTACCCGGGACAGACGAACACCGGGGAGCTGTTTTTT
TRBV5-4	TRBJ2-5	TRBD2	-	CASSFSSGSMHGETQYF	TGTGCCAGCAGCTTCTCTAGCGGGAGTATGCATGGGGAGACCCAGTACTTC
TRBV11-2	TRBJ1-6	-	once	CASRWATGGNSPLHF	TGTGCCAGCAGGTGGGCGACAGGTGGAAATTCACCCCTCCACTTT
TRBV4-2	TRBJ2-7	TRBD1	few	CASSEAKPAATGVF	TGTGCCAGCAGCGAAGCCAAACCAGCCGCGACAGGGGTCTTC
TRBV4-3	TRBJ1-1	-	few	CASSQGPGRDTEAFF	TGCGCCAGCAGCCAAGGACCAGGGAGGGACACTGAAGCTTTCTTT
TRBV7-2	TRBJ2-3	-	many	CASSFGLRERTDTQYF	TGTGCCAGCAGCTTCGGGCTCCGGGAGAGAACAGATACGCAGTATTTT
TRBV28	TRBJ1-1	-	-	CASSLHRADKNTEAFF	TGTGCCAGCAGTTTACACAGGGCGGATAAGAACACTGAAGCTTTCTTT
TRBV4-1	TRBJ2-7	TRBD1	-	CASSARGTGAYEQYF	TGCGCCAGCAGCGCCCGGGGGACAGGAGCCTACGAGCAGTACTTC
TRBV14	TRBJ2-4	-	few	CASSLTLAKNIQYF	TGTGCCAGCAGCCTGACGTTGGCCAAAAACATTCAGTACTTC
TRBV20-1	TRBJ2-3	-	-	CSARGVADTQYF	TGCAGTGCTAGGGGGGTAGCAGATACGCAGTATTTT
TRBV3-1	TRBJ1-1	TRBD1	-	CASSQDPDRVSTEAFF	TGTGCCAGCAGCCAAGACCCGGACAGGGTTTCCACTGAAGCTTTCTTT
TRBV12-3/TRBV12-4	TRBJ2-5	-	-	CASSPQTGRGETQYF	TGTGCCAGCAGTCCACAGACAGGGAGGGGAGAGACCCAGTACTTC
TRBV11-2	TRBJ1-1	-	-	CASSSSRDTEAFF	TGTGCCAGCAGCTCATCAAGGGACACTGAAGCTTTCTTT
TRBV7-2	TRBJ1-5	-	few	CASSFKSGNQPQHF	TGTGCCAGCAGCTTTAAATCGGGTAATCAGCCCCAGCATTTT
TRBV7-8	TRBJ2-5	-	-	CASSPVGGGETQYF	TGTGCCAGCAGCCCCGTGGGGGGCGGGGAGACCCAGTACTTC
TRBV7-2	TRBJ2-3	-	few	CASSTSSLTDTQYF	TGTGCCAGCAGCACTAGCTCCCTCACAGATACGCAGTATTTT
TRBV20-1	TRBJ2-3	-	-	CSARDMGPSDTQYF	TGCAGTGCTAGAGATATGGGGCCGTCAGATACGCAGTATTTT
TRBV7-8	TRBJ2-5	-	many	CASSSRLQETQYF	TGTGCCAGCAGCTCCAGACTGCAGGAGACCCAGTACTTC
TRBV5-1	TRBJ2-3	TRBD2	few	CASSFDPGLAGLQSTDTQYF	TGCGCCAGCAGCTTCGATCCGGGACTAGCGGGTCTTCAATCCACAGATACGCAGTATTTT
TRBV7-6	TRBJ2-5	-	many	CASSRGETQYF	TGTGCCAGCAGCAGAGGGGAGACCCAGTACTTC
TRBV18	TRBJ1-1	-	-	CASSPRQNSEAFF	TGTGCCAGCTCACCGAGGCAGAATAGTGAAGCTTTCTTT
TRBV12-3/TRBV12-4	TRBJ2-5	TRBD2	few	CASSLGIAGGGETQYF	TGTGCCAGCAGTTTGGGCATAGCGGGAGGTGGGGAGACCCAGTACTTC
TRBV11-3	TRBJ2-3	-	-	CASSLRNPAYTDTQYF	TGTGCCAGCAGCTTAAGGAACCCAGCCTACACAGATACGCAGTATTTT
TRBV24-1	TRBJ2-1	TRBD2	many	CATSDLAGSSSYNEQFF	TGTGCCACCAGTGACCTAGCGGGGAGCAGCTCCTACAATGAGCAGTTCTTC
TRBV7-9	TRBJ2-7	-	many	CASSSAGTSGYEQYF	TGTGCCAGCAGCTCGGCCGGGACCTCGGGCTACGAGCAGTACTTC
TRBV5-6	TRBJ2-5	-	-	CASSFGRVKTQYF	TGTGCCAGCAGCTTCGGGCGGGTGAAGACCCAGTACTTC
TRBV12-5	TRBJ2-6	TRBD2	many	CASGLVPGAILAGGPPGANVLTF	TGTGCTAGTGGTTTGGTACCCGGGGCGATTCTAGCGGGAGGCCCCCCTGGGGCCAACGTCCTGACTTTC
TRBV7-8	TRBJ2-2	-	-	CASSLLMGELFF	TGTGCCAGCAGCCTACTGATGGGGGAGCTGTTTTTT
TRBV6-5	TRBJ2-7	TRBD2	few	CASSYLSGLAGVEQYF	TGTGCCAGCAGTTATTTGTCGGGTCTAGCGGGAGTCGAGCAGTACTTC
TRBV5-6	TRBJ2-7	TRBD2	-	CASSLRTSGIREQYF	TGTGCCAGCAGCCTTAGGACTAGCGGGATTCGGGAGCAGTACTTC
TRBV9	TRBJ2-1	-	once	CASSVAVSVAQYEQFF	TGTGCCAGCAGCGTAGCGGTAAGCGTGGCGCAATATGAGCAGTTCTTC
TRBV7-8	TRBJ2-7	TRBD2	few	CASSLLADLSYEQYF	TGTGCCAGCAGCCTACTAGCGGATCTATCCTACGAGCAGTACTTC
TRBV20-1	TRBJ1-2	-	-	CSALKGEGGYTF	TGCAGTGCCCTAAAGGGTGAAGGAGGCTACACCTTC
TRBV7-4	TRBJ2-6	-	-	CATDYSGANVLTF	TGTGCCACCGACTACTCTGGGGCCAACGTCCTGACTTTC